One and the same sample provided the 30 T cell receptor beta chains below, sequenced in a study of cytomegalovirus exposure and HLA in healthy donors. PCR amplification relied on 60 Vbeta primers (plus 13 Jbeta primers). Measured with immunoSEQ multiplex PCR; TCRdb has only the in-frame clones, and not every one. The sample shows under 200,000 clones, 75% to 85% of them seen only once. The source material was PBMCs. These receptors originate from a woman under 30 in good health and CMV-seronegative.

The V and J genes are TRBV28 and TRBJ2-1, with a tentative D call TRBD2 (6 bases). CDR1 and CDR2 (germline): MDHEN, SYDVKM. The length of the CDR3 is 14 residues. The V and J ends lost 2 bases and 7 bases respectively, with 12 bases between them. The CDR3 DNA follows: TGTGCCAGCAGTTTAGGTGGACTAAAGAATGAGCAGTTCTTC. The encoded protein is CASSLGGLKNEQFF.

This clone has a single count. The gene calls are TRBV7-8 and TRBJ1-5; D gene unclear. Looked up from germline, CDR1 is SGHVS and CDR2 is FQNEAQ. The CDR3 has 15 amino acids. Trimming left V 0 bases short and J 3 bases short, with 9 bases between. The CDR3 DNA sequence: TGTGCCAGCAGCTTAGCGGGAGGGTACAATCAGCCCCAGCATTTT. The encoded protein is CASSLAGGYNQPQHF.

The chain uses TRBV29-1 and TRBJ2-2; no reliable D call. Trimming pared 5 bases from V and 4 bases from J, leaving 8 bases between. Germline V gives CDR1 SQVTM, CDR2 ANQGSEA. This CDR3 region has 12 residues. The chain's CDR3 is CSVSVRTGELFF. The CDR3 DNA follows: TGCAGCGTTTCTGTTCGCACCGGGGAGCTGTTTTTT.

The rearrangement links TRBV6-6 to TRBJ2-1, with D perhaps TRBD2 (6 bases). V lost 0 bases and J 6 bases, leaving 12 bases between the germline ends. The germline V gene has CDR1 MNHNY and CDR2 SVGAGI (reference sequence). This CDR3 region has 15 residues. The CDR3 is CASSYSQLARNEQFF. The CDR3 DNA is TGTGCCAGCAGTTACTCGCAACTAGCTCGCAATGAGCAGTTCTTC.

This chain uses TRBV10-3 with TRBJ1-4; D gene unclear. Germline-derived CDR1 and CDR2 are ENHRY and SYGVKD. This CDR3 contains 12 residues. Trimming removed 6 bases from V and 8 bases from J, with 10 bases in between. The CDR3 DNA reads as TGTGCCATCAGCCCAGGAAACGAAAAACTGTTTTTT. It codes for CAISPGNEKLFF.

This clone was recorded a few times. The chain links TRBV18 to TRBJ1-4; 9 positions match TRBD1. V dropped 1 base and J dropped 10; count of bases not matched to a gene: 4. This CDR3 contains 14 residues. CDR1 and CDR2 (germline): KGHSH, LQKENI. The CDR3 loop reads CASSPRDREGKLFF. The CDR3 DNA is TGTGCCAGCTCACCACGGGACAGGGAAGGAAAACTGTTTTTT.

This sequence joins TRBV2 and TRBJ2-2; D is possibly TRBD2 (8 bases). Germline values: CDR1 SNHLY, CDR2 FYNNEI. The CDR3 covers 14 residues. Trimming took off 11 bases at V and 1 base at J, with 14 bases between the two ends. The CDR3 here is CARGGQQNTGELFF. As DNA, the CDR3 is TGTGCCCGGGGGGGACAGCAGAACACCGGGGAGCTGTTTTTT.

This chain joins TRBV5-1 and TRBJ2-3; 7 bases map to TRBD1. The CDR3 runs to 18 residues. Trimming removed 5 bases from V and 4 bases from J; junction bases left unmatched: 19. The germline V gene has CDR1 SGHRS and CDR2 YFSETQ. The CDR3: CASSTTTRQGLLADTQYF. The CDR3 region has the DNA TGCGCCAGCAGTACAACTACACGACAGGGTTTATTGGCAGATACGCAGTATTTT.

The chain uses TRBV2 and TRBJ2-2; a possible D gene is TRBD1 (6 bases). This CDR3 has 15 residues. V gave up 6 bases and J gave up 4 bases, with 15 bases separating them. Germline CDR1 is SNHLY and CDR2 is FYNNEI. CDR3 protein: CASRRTTGTTGELFF. The CDR3 coding sequence is TGTGCCAGCAGAAGAACTACAGGGACCACCGGGGAGCTGTTTTTT. The whole variable domain, filled in from reference TRBV2 and TRBJ2-2, reads EPEVTQTPSHQVTQMGQEVILRCVPISNHLYFYWYRQILGQKVEFLVSFYNNEISEKSEIFDDQFSVERPDGSNFTLKIRSTKLEDSAMYFCASRRTTGTTGELFFGEGSRLTVL.

This clone showed up just once. This chain's CDR3 is CATSRQGNYEQYF. The CDR3 coding sequence is TGTGCCACCAGCAGGCAGGGTAATTACGAGCAGTACTTC. The V call is TRBV15, the J call TRBJ2-5; tentatively, D is TRBD1 (5 bases). The tail of the sequence fits TRBJ2-7 better, so the J call may be wrong. CDR3 length: 13 amino acids. Germline CDR1 is LNHNV and CDR2 is YYDKDF (reference sequence).

The chain is built from TRBV29-1 and TRBJ2-5; 7 bases agree with TRBD1. The V gene's germline CDR1 is SQVTM and CDR2 ANQGSEA. The ends lost 6 bases at V and 1 base at J; junction bases unmatched: 5. This CDR3 region has 13 residues. DNA for the CDR3: TGCAGCGTCCAGGGACAGATCCAAGAGACCCAGTACTTC. Protein product: CSVQGQIQETQYF. Full variable domain (outside the CDR3, taken from reference TRBV29-1 and TRBJ2-5): SAVISQKPSRDICQRGTSLTIQCQVDSQVTMMFWYRQQPGQSLTLIATANQGSEATYESGFVIDKFPISRPNLTFSTLTVSNMSPEDSSIYLCSVQGQIQETQYFGPGTRLLVL.

This sequence joins TRBV19 and TRBJ2-7, with a possible D match to TRBD2 (5 bases). Germline V gene lookup returns CDR1 LNHDA and CDR2 SQIVND (reference sequence). This CDR3 comprises 13 residues. Trimming took off 8 bases at V and 3 bases at J, with 14 bases between the two ends. The CDR3 region is CASGPAARYEQYF. The CDR3 nucleotides are TGTGCCAGTGGGCCAGCGGCCCGCTACGAGCAGTACTTC.

The chain couples TRBV7-2 to TRBJ2-1, with TRBD2 identical over 7 bases. CDR3 length equals 15 residues. Per the germline V gene, CDR1 is SGHTA and CDR2 is FQGNSA. V was pared by 0 bases and J by 5 bases, with 4 bases of the junction left unmatched. Here the CDR3 DNA reads TGTGCCAGCAGCTTAGCGCGGGGGTCTCACAATGAGCAGTTCTTC. Its protein is CASSLARGSHNEQFF.

The chain recombines TRBV6-5 with TRBJ1-6; TRBD1 is a possible D gene (6 bases). CDR1 MNHEY and CDR2 SVGAGI come from the germline V gene. V gave up 2 bases and J gave up 7 bases, with 12 bases separating them. This CDR3 region has 15 residues. The chain's CDR3 is CASSYPTGGNSPLHF. CDR3 DNA: TGTGCCAGCAGTTACCCTACGGGGGGCAATTCACCCCTCCACTTT.

The chain is built from TRBV11-2 and TRBJ2-3; 8 bases are shared with TRBD2. From germline, CDR1 is SGHAT and CDR2 FQNNGV. This CDR3 contains 15 residues. Losses at the gene ends were 3 bases for V and 5 bases for J; bases not matched to a gene: 7. The CDR3 nucleotides read TGTGCCAGCAGCTTCAGCGGGGGCCCGGGAGATACGCAGTATTTT. It encodes CASSFSGGPGDTQYF.

The chain links TRBV25-1 to TRBJ1-4; D is unclear. Germline V gene lookup returns CDR1 MGHDK and CDR2 SYGVNS. Deletions cut 3 bases from V and 10 bases from J, with 18 bases between. This CDR3 has 15 residues. CDR3: CASSDRPGNLGKLFF. The CDR3 bases are TGTGCCAGCAGTGACCGGCCGGGGAACCTAGGAAAACTGTTTTTT.

This clone was picked up one time. This chain links TRBV5-1 with TRBJ2-3; D is ambiguous. This CDR3 spans 15 amino acids. The germline gives CDR1 SGHRS, CDR2 YFSETQ. Trimming cost V 0 bases and J 2 bases, with 10 bases left between them. The CDR3 is CASSLDVPDTDTQYF. Written as DNA, the CDR3 is TGCGCCAGCAGCTTGGATGTCCCAGACACAGATACGCAGTATTTT.

CDR3: CASSPPRDTVYANTGELFF. The CDR3 DNA sequence: TGTGCCAGCTCACCGCCCCGGGACACCGTATATGCGAACACCGGGGAGCTGTTTTTT. V and J are TRBV18 and TRBJ2-2, with a possible D match to TRBD1 (6 bases). The CDR3 sequence is 19 residues long. Looked up from germline, CDR1 is KGHSH and CDR2 is LQKENI. V lost 3 bases, J lost 0 bases, and 20 bases lay in between.

This clone was recorded only once. The gene calls are TRBV29-1 and TRBJ1-1; D not resolved. The germline V gene has CDR1 SQVTM and CDR2 ANQGSEA. CDR3 length equals 12 residues. V was clipped by 7 bases and J by 5 bases, with 14 bases between them. The chain's CDR3 is CSAPGLGTEAFF. The CDR3, as DNA: TGCAGCGCCCCCGGACTCGGAACTGAAGCTTTCTTT. Filled out from reference TRBV29-1 and TRBJ1-1, the complete variable domain reads SAVISQKPSRDICQRGTSLTIQCQVDSQVTMMFWYRQQPGQSLTLIATANQGSEATYESGFVIDKFPISRPNLTFSTLTVSNMSPEDSSIYLCSAPGLGTEAFFGQGTRLTVV.

The chain links TRBV5-3 to TRBJ2-6, with D possibly matching TRBD1 (6 bases). TRBV5-3 qualifies as an ORF whose function is uncertain. Trimming removed 1 base at V and 0 bases at J, with 11 bases between. The CDR3 loop spans 17 amino acids. The CDR3 protein is CARSLCRGPSGANVLTF. For the CDR3, the DNA is TGTGCCAGAAGCTTGTGCAGGGGCCCCTCTGGGGCCAACGTCCTGACTTTC.

The chain employs TRBV4-1 and TRBJ1-1; perhaps TRBD1 as D (5 bases). Germline V gene sequence: CDR1 MGHRA, CDR2 YSYEKL. V was cut by 0 bases and J by 0 bases, with 8 bases left in between. CDR3 length equals 15 residues. This CDR3 is CASSQDDRLNTEAFF. The CDR3, as DNA: TGCGCCAGCAGCCAAGATGACAGATTGAACACTGAAGCTTTCTTT.

This clone was seen a handful of times. The rearrangement uses TRBV25-1 and TRBJ2-1; 9 nucleotides agree with TRBD2. Germline CDR1 is MGHDK and CDR2 is SYGVNS. The CDR3 length is 15 residues. The V gene end was trimmed by 5 bases and the J gene end by 5 bases; junction bases not matched to a gene: 7. DNA of the CDR3: TGTGCCAGCAGTCCTAGCGGGACAGAGAACAATGAGCAGTTCTTC. Residues: CASSPSGTENNEQFF.

This clone appeared a few times. The chain combines TRBV21-1 with TRBJ2-7; the D call TRBD1 from the table was never checked on the DNA. TRBV21-1 is recorded as a pseudogene. The CDR3 totals 14 residues. The CDR3 DNA reads TGTGCCAGCACAGAACAGGGGGATCCTTACGAGCAGTACTTC. Translating gives CASTEQGDPYEQYF.

The J gene is TRBJ2-3, the V gene TRBV29-1, with 7 bases lining up with TRBD2. Trimming cost V 5 bases and J 11 bases; bases outside gene matches: 4. This CDR3 has 10 amino acids. Looked up from germline, CDR1 is SQVTM and CDR2 is ANQGSEA. The CDR3 spells CSVHGGGQYF. Written as DNA, the CDR3 is TGCAGCGTTCATGGGGGGGGGCAGTATTTT.

This clone was found once. The J gene is TRBJ2-3, the V gene TRBV10-3; 11 nucleotides agree with TRBD2. With V trimmed by 5 bases and J by 7 bases, 5 bases remained unmatched. There are 14 residues in the CDR3. Per the germline V gene, CDR1 is ENHRY and CDR2 is SYGVKD. The DNA for the CDR3 is TGTGCCATCAGTCTAGCGGGAGGTGCGAATACGCAGTATTTT. Translating it yields CAISLAGGANTQYF.

The V call is TRBV5-6, the J call TRBJ1-2, with 7 positions matching TRBD1. Trimming cost V 6 bases and J 0 bases; bases outside gene matches: 8. Germline CDR1 reads SGHDT; CDR2 reads YYEEEE. The CDR3 sequence is 15 residues long. The CDR3 spells CASTWAGQTNYGYTF. The CDR3 bases are TGTGCCAGCACATGGGCGGGACAGACTAACTATGGCTACACCTTC. Looking up the rest from reference TRBV5-6 and TRBJ1-2 gives the full variable domain: DAGVTQSPTHLIKTRGQQVTLRCSPKSGHDTVSWYQQALGQGPQFIFQYYEEEERQRGNFPDRFSGHQFPNYSSELNVNALLLGDSALYLCASTWAGQTNYGYTFGSGTRLTVV.

The chain carries TRBV7-8 and TRBJ1-2; 8 bases align to TRBD1. The germline V gene has CDR1 SGHVS and CDR2 FQNEAQ. CDR3 length equals 17 residues. Trimming cost V 1 base and J 4 bases; bases outside gene matches: 11. In DNA form, the CDR3 reads TGTGCCAGCAGCTTAGGAGTGGCTCAGGGGGCCGGCTATGGCTACACCTTC. Translated, it gives CASSLGVAQGAGYGYTF.

The V gene is TRBV6-5, the J gene TRBJ2-1, with a possible D match to TRBD1 (5 bases). The ends were cut back, 6 bases at V and 4 bases at J, with 7 bases in the middle. The germline gives CDR1 MNHEY, CDR2 SVGAGI. The CDR3 spans 12 residues. In nucleotides, the CDR3 is TGTGCCAGCAGGACAGTATACAATGAGCAGTTCTTC. Amino acids: CASRTVYNEQFF.

V and J are TRBV10-3 and TRBJ1-6, with 7 bases fitting TRBD1. Germline values: CDR1 ENHRY, CDR2 SYGVKD. With 0 bases clipped from V and 7 bases from J, the junction kept 3 bases outside the gene matches. CDR3 size: 15 residues. The CDR3 region is CAISESQGRNSPLHF. The CDR3 nucleotides read TGTGCCATCAGTGAGTCACAGGGGCGCAATTCACCCCTCCACTTT.

This chain links TRBV9 with TRBJ2-7, with 9 bases that match TRBD1. In germline, CDR1 is SGDLS, CDR2 YYNGEE. V gave up 3 bases and J gave up 2 bases; unmatched junction bases: 3. The CDR3 contains 14 residues. CDR3 DNA sequence: TGTGCCAGCAGCGAGGGGGACAGGGCCTACGAGCAGTACTTC. This codes for CASSEGDRAYEQYF. Based on the CDR3 plus reference TRBV9 and TRBJ2-7, the full variable domain is DSGVTQTPKHLITATGQRVTLRCSPRSGDLSVYWYQQSLDQGLQFLIQYYNGEERAKGNILERFSAQQFPDLHSELNLSSLELGDSALYFCASSEGDRAYEQYFGPGTRLTVT.